This TCR beta chain was identified in a study of shared T cell receptors in the human thymus. CDR3 size: 16 residues. V lost 5 bases and J 0 bases, leaving 17 bases between the germline ends. Germline V gene data show CDR1 as LNHDA and CDR2 as SQIVND (reference sequence). Method: immunoSEQ multiplex PCR; TCRdb's copy keeps in-frame clones and lacks some. The sample records approximately 760,000 clones, 70% to 90% being singletons. This sample also appeared in a second study, on human thymus T cells. According to that study: Donation came from healthy Finnish infants having corrective surgery for congenital heart defects. Resections were taken during corrective heart surgery, and the thymus tissue came from these. Use of V and J genes seemed skewed within the thymic and blood repertoires. Unrelated people showed highly overlapping thymic repertoires, related research reported.

Material: thymocytes. V is TRBV19 and J is TRBJ2-7, with a weak D call TRBD1 (6 bases). This receptor was taken from a girl under three years old with a congenital heart defect. CDR3 amino acids: CASSSIQGSLSYEQYF. CDR3 DNA sequence: TGTGCCAGTAGTTCCATCCAGGGGTCCCTCTCCTACGAGCAGTACTTC.